A single sample gave rise to the 11 T cell receptor beta chains below, sequenced in a study of cytomegalovirus exposure and HLA in healthy donors. TCRdb's copy holds only in-frame clones and misses some; the assay was immunoSEQ multiplex PCR. The sample lists around 250,000 clones; around 90% were seen once. The sample comprised PBMCs. Source of these receptors: a young woman in good health and CMV-seronegative.

The chain is built from TRBV7-2 and TRBJ2-5; D might be TRBD2 (5 bases). The V gene lost 4 bases and the J gene lost 0 bases, with 12 bases spanning the gap. The CDR3 runs to 15 residues. Germline lookup yields CDR1 SGHTA and CDR2 FQGNSA. The CDR3: CASSSQRWYQETQYF. CDR3 nucleotide sequence: TGTGCCAGCAGCTCTCAGCGGTGGTACCAAGAGACCCAGTACTTC. Full variable domain (remainder filled in from reference TRBV7-2 and TRBJ2-5): GAGVSQSPSNKVTEKGKDVELRCDPISGHTALYWYRQSLGQGLEFLIYFQGNSAPDKSGLPSDRFSAERTGGSVSTLTIQRTQQEDSAVYLCASSSQRWYQETQYFGPGTRLLVL.

This clone has just one count. This chain uses TRBV5-6 with TRBJ2-3; D may be TRBD2 (5 bases). This CDR3 has 11 residues. Germline CDR1 and CDR2: SGHDT and YYEEEE. V dropped 3 bases and J dropped 7 bases, with 6 bases sitting between them. CDR3 in amino acids: CASSSGYTQYF. The CDR3 DNA follows: TGTGCCAGCAGCTCGGGATATACGCAGTATTTT.

The chain links TRBV5-1 to TRBJ1-2; TRBD1 is a possible D gene (5 bases). Germline CDR1 is SGHRS and CDR2 is YFSETQ. The CDR3 is 13 amino acids. V was cut by 5 bases and J by 0 bases, with 8 bases left in between. DNA of the CDR3: TGCGCCAGCAGTCCGGACACTAACTATGGCTACACCTTC. This codes for CASSPDTNYGYTF.

This rearrangement joins TRBV5-1 to TRBJ2-2; TRBD2 might be the D (5 bases). This CDR3 spans 16 amino acids. The germline gives CDR1 SGHRS, CDR2 YFSETQ. Trimming took off 4 bases at V and 5 bases at J, with 18 bases between the two ends. The CDR3 loop is CASSQGGPMGTGELFF. CDR3 sequence (DNA): TGCGCCAGCAGCCAAGGAGGCCCTATGGGTACCGGGGAGCTGTTTTTT.

The V and J genes are TRBV7-9 and TRBJ2-5; 7 bases map to TRBD2. Losses at the gene ends were 7 bases for V and 5 bases for J; bases not matched to a gene: 10. This CDR3 has 14 amino acids. Germline V gene sequence: CDR1 SEHNR, CDR2 FQNEAQ (reference sequence). CDR3 sequence: CASTLAEGTETQYF. The CDR3 region has the DNA TGTGCCAGCACTCTAGCGGAGGGGACGGAGACCCAGTACTTC.

The chain couples TRBV28 to TRBJ2-1, with TRBD2 identical over 8 bases. The trim removed 8 bases at V and 8 bases at J, leaving 11 bases unmatched. This CDR3 contains 14 residues. CDR1 is MDHEN, CDR2 SYDVKM, per germline. The CDR3, as DNA: TGTGCCAGCTATAGGACTAGCACGGCCGATGAGCAGTTCTTC. Translating it yields CASYRTSTADEQFF.

The chain couples TRBV6-5 to TRBJ1-6; no clear D gene. The CDR3 has 14 amino acids. The V and J ends lost 4 bases and 6 bases respectively, with 10 bases between them. Looked up from germline, CDR1 is MNHEY and CDR2 is SVGAGI. CDR3 residues: CASSSHLFNSPLHF. For the CDR3, the DNA is TGTGCCAGCAGTTCCCACCTATTTAATTCACCCCTCCACTTT.

V gene TRBV5-1 combines with J gene TRBJ1-5; D perhaps matches TRBD1 (6 bases). The CDR3 has 15 residues. Trimming pared 0 bases from V and 3 bases from J, leaving 10 bases between. Germline V gene sequence: CDR1 SGHRS, CDR2 YFSETQ. The chain's CDR3 is CASSLAGGVNQPQHF. CDR3 DNA: TGCGCCAGCAGCTTGGCGGGGGGCGTCAATCAGCCCCAGCATTTT.

This rearrangement joins TRBV5-1 to TRBJ1-5, with D perhaps matching TRBD1 (6 bases). Trimming removed 0 bases at V and 3 bases at J, with 10 bases between. Germline assignment: CDR1 SGHRS and CDR2 YFSETQ. This CDR3 is built from 15 residues. The CDR3 sequence is CASSLGTDFNQPQHF. The CDR3 DNA follows: TGCGCCAGCAGCTTGGGGACAGATTTCAATCAGCCCCAGCATTTT.

This rearrangement joins TRBV4-1 to TRBJ2-4; D might be TRBD2 (6 bases). The germline V and J ends were trimmed by 3 bases and 2 bases, with 17 bases remaining between them. Germline V gene lookup returns CDR1 MGHRA and CDR2 YSYEKL. The CDR3 spans 17 residues. The CDR3 protein is CASSQVYGTVTKNIQYF. CDR3 DNA sequence: TGCGCCAGCAGCCAGGTGTATGGGACTGTGACCAAAAACATTCAGTACTTC.

The chain couples TRBV28 to TRBJ1-2, with a possible D match to TRBD1 (5 bases). Trimming took 3 bases from V and 4 from J, leaving 9 bases between them. Germline CDR1 is MDHEN and CDR2 is SYDVKM. The CDR3 loop spans 13 amino acids. CDR3 DNA: TGTGCCAGCAGTTTCCAGGGATCCTATGGCTACACCTTC. This sequence encodes CASSFQGSYGYTF.